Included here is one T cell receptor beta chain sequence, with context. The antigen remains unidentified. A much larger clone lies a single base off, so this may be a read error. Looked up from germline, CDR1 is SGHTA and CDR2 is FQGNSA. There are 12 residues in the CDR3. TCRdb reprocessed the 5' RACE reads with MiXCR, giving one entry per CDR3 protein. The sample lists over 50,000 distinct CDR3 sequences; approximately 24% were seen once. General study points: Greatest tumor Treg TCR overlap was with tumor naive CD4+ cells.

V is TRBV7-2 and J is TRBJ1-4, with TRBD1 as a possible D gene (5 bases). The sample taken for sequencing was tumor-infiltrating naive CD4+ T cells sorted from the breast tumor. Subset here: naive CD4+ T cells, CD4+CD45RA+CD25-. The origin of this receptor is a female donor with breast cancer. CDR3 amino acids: CASRRGGEKLSF. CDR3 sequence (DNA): TGTGCCAGCCGGCGTGGGGGAGAAAAACTGTCTTTT. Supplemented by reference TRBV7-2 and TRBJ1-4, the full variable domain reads GAGVSQSPSNKVTEKGKDVELRCDPISGHTALYWYRQSLGQGLEFLIYFQGNSAPDKSGLPSDRFSAERTGGSVSTLTIQRTQQEDSAVYLCASRRGGEKLSFGSGTQLSVL.